The 30 T cell receptor beta chains below all came from one sample that was sequenced in a study of cytomegalovirus exposure and HLA in healthy donors. Assay used: immunoSEQ multiplex PCR; TCRdb lists only in-frame clones, some missing. The sample lists 65,000 to 75,000 clones, around 93% occurring once. Sequencing was done on a sample of PBMCs. The receptors come from a young man in good health and CMV-seropositive.

This clone was detected once. The rearrangement links TRBV5-6 to TRBJ2-5, with D tentatively TRBD1 (5 bases). Germline V gene data show CDR1 as SGHDT and CDR2 as YYEEEE. V was pared by 4 bases and J by 2 bases, with 9 bases between. The CDR3 has 13 residues. CDR3 residues: CASSHSGQETQYF. CDR3 DNA: TGTGCCAGCAGCCACTCAGGGCAAGAGACCCAGTACTTC.

This clone has just one count. The CDR3 loop reads CASMRHVYGYTF. CDR3 nucleotides: TGTGCCAGCATGAGGCACGTCTATGGCTACACCTTC. This chain links TRBV6-1 with TRBJ1-2, with D hard to call. CDR3 size: 12 residues. The ends were cut back, 7 bases at V and 4 bases at J, with 10 bases in the middle. Per the germline V gene, CDR1 is MNHNS and CDR2 is SASEGT.

Notes on this clone: The junction does not match germline at one end; this may be a read error. The chain recombines TRBV27 with TRBJ2-1; unclear D gene. In germline, CDR1 is MNHEY, CDR2 SMNVEV (reference sequence). The CDR3 spans 13 residues. The CDR3 sequence is CASSVSSSNEQFF. The CDR3 DNA reads TGTGCCAGCAGTGTCAGTTCCTCCAATGAGCAGTTCTTC.

This chain links TRBV5-1 with TRBJ2-3; 7 bases align to TRBD2. This CDR3 spans 14 amino acids. J lost 4 bases, V lost 2 bases, and 4 bases had no gene match. Germline CDR1 is SGHRS and CDR2 is YFSETQ. CDR3 sequence (DNA): TGCGCCAGCAGCTTCAGCGGGATGGCAGATACGCAGTATTTT. This translates into CASSFSGMADTQYF.

The V call is TRBV5-1, the J call TRBJ2-7; a weak D match, TRBD1 (5 bases). Trimming took 5 bases from V and 5 from J, leaving 17 bases between them. Per the germline V gene, CDR1 is SGHRS and CDR2 is YFSETQ. The CDR3 length is 14 residues. DNA for the CDR3: TGCGCCAGCAGATCCCGCCAGGGCGTCCACGAGCAGTACTTC. Amino acid sequence: CASRSRQGVHEQYF.

This CDR3 reads CASSAYRGPTYNEQFF. The DNA of the CDR3 is TGTGCCAGCAGCGCTTACAGGGGACCTACCTACAATGAGCAGTTCTTC. This sequence joins TRBV7-8 and TRBJ2-1, with 7 bases matching TRBD1. Germline CDR1 and CDR2: SGHVS and FQNEAQ. CDR3 length: 16 amino acids. The V gene end was trimmed by 5 bases and the J gene end by 2 bases; junction bases not matched to a gene: 9.

The chain combines TRBV7-9 with TRBJ1-1; D may be TRBD1 (5 bases). Trimming removed 5 bases at V and 1 base at J, with 11 bases between. The V gene's germline CDR1 is SEHNR and CDR2 FQNEAQ (reference sequence). The CDR3 contains 14 residues. The CDR3 is CASSPGGANTEAFF. CDR3 bases: TGTGCCAGCAGCCCGGGCGGGGCGAACACTGAAGCTTTCTTT.

The rearrangement joins TRBV9 to TRBJ2-1; 9 bases map to TRBD2. The CDR3 runs to 15 residues. Trimming took 4 bases from V and 2 from J; bases not matched to a gene: 4. The germline CDR1 and CDR2 sequences are SGDLS and YYNGEE. The CDR3 nucleotides are TGTGCCAGCAGCCGGCGGGAGGGACCCTACAATGAGCAGTTCTTC. It encodes CASSRREGPYNEQFF.

V and J are TRBV6-6 and TRBJ2-7; 7 nucleotides line up with TRBD1. This CDR3 has 16 amino acids. Germline V gives CDR1 MNHNY, CDR2 SVGAGI (reference sequence). V was clipped by 5 bases and J by 0 bases; unmatched bases: 10. The CDR3 loop is CASSLSGGRYSYEQYF. The CDR3 DNA is TGTGCCAGCAGTCTTTCAGGGGGACGGTACTCCTACGAGCAGTACTTC.

The V call is TRBV19, the J call TRBJ2-1, with 16 nucleotides matching TRBD2. This CDR3 comprises 21 residues. V dropped 10 bases and J dropped 2; count of bases not matched to a gene: 20. Germline V gives CDR1 LNHDA, CDR2 SQIVND (reference sequence). Here the CDR3 DNA reads TGTGCCACCTTAAAACCTCTTGGTACCGGGACTAGCGGGAGGGCCTACAATGAGCAGTTCTTC. This gives the protein CATLKPLGTGTSGRAYNEQFF.

The chain is built from TRBV2 and TRBJ1-2, with 8 bases fitting TRBD1. The trim removed 6 bases at V and 8 bases at J, leaving 8 bases unmatched. This CDR3 has 13 amino acids. Per the germline V gene, CDR1 is SNHLY and CDR2 is FYNNEI. CDR3 coding DNA: TGTGCCAGCAGGAGGGACAGGCGGGAGGGCTACACCTTC. This codes for CASRRDRREGYTF.

The chain links TRBV5-6 to TRBJ1-3, with D hard to call. Trimming cost V 3 bases and J 4 bases, with 11 bases left between them. Germline CDR1 is SGHDT and CDR2 is YYEEEE. The CDR3 is 14 amino acids. CDR3: CASSYLDSGNTIYF. The CDR3 bases are TGTGCCAGCAGCTACTTGGACTCCGGAAACACCATATATTTT.

The rearrangement uses TRBV30 and TRBJ1-4; no reliable D call. Trimming cost V 0 bases and J 0 bases, with 8 bases left between them. In germline, CDR1 is GTSNPN, CDR2 SVGIG (reference sequence). The CDR3 is 15 residues long. The chain's CDR3 is CAWSVASATNEKLFF. The CDR3 DNA reads as TGTGCCTGGAGTGTGGCCAGTGCAACTAATGAAAAACTGTTTTTT.

The chain recombines TRBV4-1 with TRBJ2-5; 8 nucleotides line up with TRBD1. The CDR3 runs to 15 residues. CDR1 is MGHRA and CDR2 is YSYEKL in the germline V gene. V lost 1 base, J lost 1 base, and 2 bases stayed unmatched. In DNA form, the CDR3 reads TGCGCCAGCAGCCAAGGACAGGGGACCCAAGAGACCCAGTACTTC. The encoded protein is CASSQGQGTQETQYF.

The chain links TRBV10-1 to TRBJ1-4, with no clear D. This CDR3 is built from 15 residues. Trimming pared 3 bases from V and 3 bases from J, leaving 11 bases between. From germline, CDR1 is WNHNN and CDR2 SYGVQD (reference sequence). CDR3: CASSEDLGANEKLFF. CDR3 DNA sequence: TGCGCCAGCAGTGAAGACCTCGGGGCTAATGAAAAACTGTTTTTT.

The chain joins TRBV6-5 to TRBJ2-3, with D unresolved. The V and J ends lost 2 bases and 2 bases respectively, with 5 bases between them. The CDR3 has 13 residues. Germline V gene data show CDR1 as MNHEY and CDR2 as SVGAGI. This CDR3 reads CASSYRDTDTQYF. CDR3 in DNA: TGTGCCAGCAGTTACCGAGACACAGATACGCAGTATTTT.

This rearrangement joins TRBV7-3 to TRBJ2-7, with 10 positions matching TRBD2. Losses at the gene ends were 3 bases for V and 7 bases for J; bases not matched to a gene: 6. The CDR3 length is 14 residues. Per the germline V gene, CDR1 is SGHTA and CDR2 is FQGTGA. The CDR3 protein is CASSLTSGQGEQYF. DNA for the CDR3: TGTGCCAGCAGCTTGACTAGCGGGCAGGGGGAGCAGTACTTC.

This clone was recorded once. The gene calls are TRBV2 and TRBJ2-7, with 7 bases that match TRBD2. The CDR3 is made up of 15 amino acids. Trimming at V came to 2 bases and at J to 0 bases, leaving 4 bases not matched to a gene. Germline V CDR1 and CDR2: SNHLY, FYNNEI. CDR3 sequence (DNA): TGTGCCAGCAGTGAAAACAAGCGGGGCTCCTACGAGCAGTACTTC. It is translated as CASSENKRGSYEQYF.

This clone is a singleton in its sample. The rearrangement links TRBV28 to TRBJ2-1; the D gene is possibly TRBD1 (6 bases). The CDR3 contains 15 residues. Germline CDR1 is MDHEN and CDR2 is SYDVKM. Trimming removed 5 bases at V and 1 base at J, with 12 bases between. This CDR3 is CASSDRTESYNEQFF. CDR3 sequence (DNA): TGTGCCAGCAGTGACCGGACAGAATCCTACAATGAGCAGTTCTTC. Using reference TRBV28 and TRBJ2-1 for the parts outside the CDR3, the full variable domain is DVKVTQSSRYLVKRTGEKVFLECVQDMDHENMFWYRQDPGLGLRLIYFSYDVKMKEKGDIPEGYSVSREKKERFSLILESASTNQTSMYLCASSDRTESYNEQFFGPGTRLTVL.

The chain uses TRBV27 and TRBJ2-1; TRBD2 matches 8 bases. In germline, CDR1 is MNHEY, CDR2 SMNVEV (reference sequence). Trimming removed 5 bases from V and 4 bases from J; junction bases left unmatched: 7. This CDR3 is 15 amino acids long. This CDR3 reads CASSVTSALYNEQFF. CDR3 bases: TGTGCCAGCAGTGTGACTAGCGCGTTGTACAATGAGCAGTTCTTC.

This clone was observed a single time. This rearrangement joins TRBV28 to TRBJ1-1; D is ambiguous. In germline, CDR1 is MDHEN, CDR2 SYDVKM. Between the trimmed V and J ends, which lost 6 bases and 0 bases, there was a span of 17 bases. The CDR3 is 16 amino acids. The CDR3 protein is CASSLRTGTMNTEAFF. The CDR3 bases are TGTGCCAGCAGCCTTCGGACGGGAACGATGAACACTGAAGCTTTCTTT.

This chain connects TRBV19 to TRBJ1-1, with a possible D match to TRBD1 (6 bases). V was pared by 1 base and J by 4 bases, with 16 bases between. The V gene's germline CDR1 is LNHDA and CDR2 SQIVND (reference sequence). CDR3 length equals 16 residues. As DNA, the CDR3 is TGTGCCAGTAGTATAGGGGGGCCGGGCCGTGGCACTGAAGCTTTCTTT. Its translation is CASSIGGPGRGTEAFF.

The chain combines TRBV6-6 with TRBJ2-7; weak D call: TRBD2 (5 bases). Trimming stripped 2 bases from V and 4 bases from J, with 6 bases between. The CDR3 extends over 12 amino acids. In germline, CDR1 is MNHNY, CDR2 SVGAGI (reference sequence). The CDR3 DNA is TGTGCCAGCAGTTACGAGGGTTACGAGCAGTACTTC. This gives the protein CASSYEGYEQYF.

This clone was found once. This chain joins TRBV4-1 and TRBJ2-2; weak D call: TRBD2 (5 bases). Trimming took off 0 bases at V and 0 bases at J, with 11 bases between the two ends. This CDR3 spans 17 amino acids. CDR1 and CDR2 (germline): MGHRA, YSYEKL. The CDR3 region has the DNA TGCGCCAGCAGCCAAGAAGGCCTAGCAGCGAACACCGGGGAGCTGTTTTTT. Translating gives CASSQEGLAANTGELFF.

About this clone: The junction departs from the called germline gene at one end, perhaps through a read error. The chain has TRBV6-1 and TRBJ1-1; D gene unclear. From germline, CDR1 is MNHNS and CDR2 SASEGT. The CDR3 consists of 12 residues. CDR3: CASSEAYKTLSF. CDR3 in DNA: TGTGCCAGCAGTGAAGCGTACAAAACCCTTTCTTTT.

The rearrangement uses TRBV6-5 and TRBJ1-1; unclear D gene. Germline V gene sequence: CDR1 MNHEY, CDR2 SVGAGI. The V gene lost 8 bases and the J gene lost 5 bases, with 15 bases spanning the gap. The CDR3 length is 13 residues. The CDR3 sequence: CASGGLPGTEAFF. The CDR3 nucleotides are TGTGCCAGCGGAGGGCTGCCGGGGACTGAAGCTTTCTTT.

The chain employs TRBV5-1 and TRBJ2-5; D is unclear. Trimming cost V 1 base and J 5 bases, with 3 bases left between them. The CDR3 is made up of 11 amino acids. The germline CDR1 and CDR2 sequences are SGHRS and YFSETQ. CDR3 bases: TGCGCCAGCAGCTTGCGTGAGACCCAGTACTTC. It codes for CASSLRETQYF.

The rearrangement uses TRBV9 and TRBJ2-5, with TRBD2 matching over 8 bases. CDR3 length: 15 residues. Trimming removed 0 bases from V and 5 bases from J; junction bases left unmatched: 6. Germline CDR1 and CDR2: SGDLS and YYNGEE. The CDR3 is CASSVATQREETQYF. The CDR3, as DNA: TGTGCCAGCAGCGTAGCTACCCAGCGGGAGGAGACCCAGTACTTC. Using reference TRBV9 and TRBJ2-5 for the parts outside the CDR3, the full variable domain is DSGVTQTPKHLITATGQRVTLRCSPRSGDLSVYWYQQSLDQGLQFLIQYYNGEERAKGNILERFSAQQFPDLHSELNLSSLELGDSALYFCASSVATQREETQYFGPGTRLLVL.

This chain uses TRBV2 with TRBJ1-4, with 8 nucleotides matching TRBD1. V was clipped by 9 bases and J by 10 bases; unmatched bases: 10. Per germline, CDR1 SNHLY and CDR2 FYNNEI. The CDR3 has 13 residues. The CDR3 region is CASLQGTGGKLFF. In DNA, the CDR3 is TGTGCCAGTCTACAAGGGACAGGCGGAAAACTGTTTTTT.

The chain couples TRBV30 to TRBJ2-1, with D perhaps TRBD2 (6 bases). Trimming shortened V by 8 bases and J by 6 bases, and 26 bases separated the two germline ends. Germline lookup yields CDR1 GTSNPN and CDR2 SVGIG (reference sequence). This CDR3 is 16 amino acids long. CDR3 sequence (DNA): TGTGCCGCCTCCACCCCTAGAGCCCGGAGGGGCAATGAGCAGTTCTTC. Amino acid sequence: CAASTPRARRGNEQFF. The full variable domain, completed using reference TRBV30 and TRBJ2-1, is SQTIHQWPATLVQPVGSPLSLECTVEGTSNPNLYWYRQAAGRGLQLLFYSVGIGQISSEVPQNLSASRPQDRQFILSSKKLLLSDSGFYLCAASTPRARRGNEQFFGPGTRLTVL.